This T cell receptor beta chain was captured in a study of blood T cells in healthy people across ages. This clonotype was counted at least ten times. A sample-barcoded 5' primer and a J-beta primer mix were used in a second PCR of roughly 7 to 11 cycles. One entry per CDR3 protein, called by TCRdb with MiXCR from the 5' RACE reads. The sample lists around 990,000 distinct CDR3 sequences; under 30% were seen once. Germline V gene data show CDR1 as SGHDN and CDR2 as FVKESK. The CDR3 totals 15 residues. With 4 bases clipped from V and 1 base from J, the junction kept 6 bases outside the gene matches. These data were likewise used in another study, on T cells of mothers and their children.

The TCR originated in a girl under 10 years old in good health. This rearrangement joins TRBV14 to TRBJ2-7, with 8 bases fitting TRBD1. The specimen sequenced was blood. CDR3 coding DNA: TGTGCCAGCAGCCCAGGACAGGGTGTGTCCTACGAGCAGTACTTC. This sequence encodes CASSPGQGVSYEQYF. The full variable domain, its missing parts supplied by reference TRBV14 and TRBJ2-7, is EAGVTQFPSHSVIEKGQTVTLRCDPISGHDNLYWYRRVMGKEIKFLLHFVKESKQDESGMPNNRFLAERTGGTYSTLKVQPAELEDSGVYFCASSPGQGVSYEQYFGPGTRLTVT.